The sequence of this T cell receptor beta chain was determined in a study of blood T cell repertoires in COVID-19 (dated by TCRdb to the early 2020s). About the investigation overall: Samples from collaborators originated in the United States, Italy and Spain and spanned both the acute and convalescent phases of COVID-19. The prospective study material was composed of cDNA or gDNA derived from T cells, B-cell-depleted T cells, or PBMCs. Subjects who had been exposed to COVID-19, were actively infected with it, or had recovered from it provided the deeply sampled blood TCRbeta repertoires that made up the dataset. The repertoires were made available in a free public database intended to serve as a resource for research on the immune response to SARS-CoV-2. The samples were drawn from the first 160 participants of the ongoing ImmuneRACE study and from 1,200 or so subjects provided by 6 global collaborators. A de-identified subject ID, COVID-19 status, age in years and sex were almost always included in the sample metadata. Where HLA class I and class II types were available, the types were taken from metadata supplied by the sample provider, not from assay-based typing. What the work shows at the level of the full study, not this receptor alone: The quantity of clinical and demographic metadata differed by source and by participant and was supplied without curation.

In the prospective study, participants were roughly 18 to 90 years old, resided in 24 geographic areas of the United States, and were enrolled through a virtual design. To assign participants to cohorts, the prospective study relied on clinical history that participants themselves reported in a screening survey and a study questionnaire. Exposed participants had been in contact with someone with a PCR-confirmed or clinician-diagnosed COVID-19 case within 2 weeks of study entry. Mobile phlebotomists in the prospective study collected whole blood, serum and a nasopharyngeal or oropharyngeal swab from every participant. Over an approximately 2-month period, participants in the prospective study had the option of providing additional blood draws and questionnaires. Before DNA extraction, prospective study blood samples were shipped either frozen or at room temperature. As to this clone: This receptor's antigen is unknown. One base away there is no much larger clone; base qualities are not given.

The immunoSEQ Assay, a bias-controlled multiplex PCR, was used to amplify TCRbeta CDR3 regions from genomic DNA. In the original analysis: Nucleated cell counts per sample were estimated from amplification of reference gene primers within the assay. Sequence reads were collapsed and filtered to measure the absolute abundance of every unique TCRbeta CDR3 rearrangement. For each sample, productive Simpson clonality was calculated as the square root of Simpson's diversity index over productive rearrangements. Held by TCRdb, this immuneACCESS table contains in-frame sequences only and omits some clones. Under half of the omission traces to an unresolved V gene where checked; the cause of the rest is unknown. D and trimming were read from the DNA, whereas the V and J calls and clone size are those reported in that table. Counted in this sample were a few hundred thousand clones; roughly 89% of them appeared once. Clones ranked in the top ten supply 2.5% to 3.5% of the sample.

The sequence was collected from a woman aged 50 to 60 who had been exposed to COVID-19. Sequencing was done on a sample of PBMCs or T cells enriched from blood (not recorded which).

The CDR3 protein is CASRPGMVNQPQHF. The bases are TGTGCCAGCAGGCCAGGGATGGTTAATCAGCCCCAGCATTTT. The chain is encoded by TRBV2 joined to TRBJ1-5; TRBD1 could be the D gene, as 5 bases match. The CDR3 starts with the cysteine, ends with the phenylalanine, and has 14 residues. This entry keeps only the CDR3 DNA: 42 bases, framed from base 1. The trim is 6 bases for V and 4 bases for J, with a gap of 13 bases between the germline ends. From a lookup of the germline V gene, CDR1 and CDR2 are SNHLY and FYNNEI.